A selection of T cell receptor beta chains follows, all from one sample in a study. One entry per CDR3 protein results from TCRdb running MiXCR on the 5' RACE reads. Of tens of thousands of distinct CDR3 sequences listed, roughly 20% are singletons. Sequenced sample: Tregs sorted from a lymph node. Receptors originate from a female donor with breast cancer. CDR3s include the opening cysteine and the closing phenylalanine or tryptophan. A D gene is named only where the DNA matches it firmly. Some rows mark clone size as missing; the rest say once, few, many or name a class of expanded clone.

J gene: TRBJ2-1
clone size: few
D gene: TRBD1
V gene: TRBV12-3/TRBV12-4
CDR3 DNA: TGTGCCAGCAGTTTAGAACAGGGGCGGAATGAGCAGTTCTTC
CDR3 protein: CASSLEQGRNEQFF

J gene: TRBJ1-1
clone size: NA
D gene: NA
V gene: TRBV11-2
CDR3 DNA: TGTGCCAGCAGCTTAGGGCGGGGGGCGACCTTTGAAGCTTTCTTT
CDR3 protein: CASSLGRGATFEAFF

J gene: TRBJ2-5
clone size: NA
D gene: NA
V gene: TRBV7-2
CDR3 DNA: TGTGCCAGCAGCCCCTCCAGGTCACAAGAGACCAAGTACTTC
CDR3 protein: CASSPSRSQETKYF

J gene: TRBJ2-1
clone size: NA
D gene: NA
V gene: TRBV5-5
CDR3 DNA: TGTGCCAGCAGCTTGGACCTAGCGCCAGCCTACAATGAGCAGTTCTTC
CDR3 protein: CASSLDLAPAYNEQFF

J gene: TRBJ2-3
clone size: few
D gene: NA
V gene: TRBV9
CDR3 DNA: TGTGCCAGCAGCGTAGGTGGGCTAGCGAAAGATACGCAGTATTTT
CDR3 protein: CASSVGGLAKDTQYF

J gene: TRBJ2-1
clone size: few
D gene: TRBD1
V gene: TRBV2
CDR3 DNA: TGTGCCAGCCGACGCCGGGACAGGGAGAGTGATGAGCAGTTCTTC
CDR3 protein: CASRRRDRESDEQFF

J gene: TRBJ1-2
clone size: NA
D gene: NA
V gene: TRBV6-6
CDR3 DNA: TGTGCCAGCACCATTTCCTTGGGAGGCCACGCCTTC
CDR3 protein: CASTISLGGHAF

J gene: TRBJ1-5
clone size: many
D gene: NA
V gene: TRBV20-1
CDR3 DNA: TGCAGTTCAGGAGGGGCCAGCAATCAGCCCCAGCATTTT
CDR3 protein: CSSGGASNQPQHF

J gene: TRBJ2-1
clone size: many
D gene: TRBD2
V gene: TRBV6-5
CDR3 DNA: TGTGCCAGCAGCCCGACTAGCGGGAGCCACAATGAGCAGTTCTTC
CDR3 protein: CASSPTSGSHNEQFF

J gene: TRBJ2-7
clone size: many
D gene: TRBD2
V gene: TRBV4-2
CDR3 DNA: TGTGCCAGCAGCCAACTACTAGCGGGAGAACCCCAGCAGTACTTC
CDR3 protein: CASSQLLAGEPQQYF

J gene: TRBJ2-7
clone size: few
D gene: NA
V gene: TRBV10-1
CDR3 DNA: TGCGCCAGCACCTGCCTTCTAAGCTCTAAAACGTCTTCGTACTTC
CDR3 protein: CASTCLLSSKTSSYF

J gene: TRBJ2-1
clone size: many
D gene: TRBD2
V gene: TRBV7-3
CDR3 DNA: TGTGCCAGCAGCTTAACTGCGGGAGGCCACAATGAGCAGTTCTTC
CDR3 protein: CASSLTAGGHNEQFF